These T cell receptor beta chains were read from a single sample in a study of blood T cell repertoires in COVID-19. The assay was immunoSEQ multiplex PCR, and TCRdb's table has in-frame clones only and misses some. The sample gives about 350,000 clones, around nine tenths of which show up once; 1% is in the top ten. Material for sequencing was PBMCs or T cells enriched from blood (not recorded which). The receptors originated from a woman younger than 45 who had been exposed to COVID-19. The CDR3 runs from the conserved cysteine through the conserved F or W. D genes are given only for firm matches. A clone size is listed for some rows: how often the clone was seen (once, few, many), or a class if it is expanded.

cdr3_nt: TGTGCCAGTGCACTAGCGGGAGAGGCGAGTGAGCAGTTCTTC
cdr3_aa: CASALAGEASEQFF
j_call: TRBJ2-1
d_call: TRBD2
cdr3_length: 14
v_call: TRBV19
clone_size: -

cdr3_nt: TGTGCCAGCAGTGAAGCTTGGGATTCTGGGGGACTAGGGTCTTACAATGAGCAGTTCTTC
cdr3_aa: CASSEAWDSGGLGSYNEQFF
j_call: TRBJ2-1
d_call: TRBD2
cdr3_length: 20
v_call: TRBV2
clone_size: -

cdr3_nt: TGCGCCAGCAGCCGACGGGGCGAGCGGGCCGCGGACACCGGGGAGCTGTTTTTT
cdr3_aa: CASSRRGERAADTGELFF
j_call: TRBJ2-2
d_call: -
cdr3_length: 18
v_call: TRBV4-1
clone_size: -

cdr3_nt: TGTGCCAGCAGCAAAGTGCCGCCGGGACTAGCGGGAGGGTCCTCCTACGAGCAGTACTTC
cdr3_aa: CASSKVPPGLAGGSSYEQYF
j_call: TRBJ2-7
d_call: -
cdr3_length: 20
v_call: TRBV21-1
clone_size: -

cdr3_nt: TGTGCCAGCAGCCCCGGCGGGAGGGGGACAGATACGCAGTATTTT
cdr3_aa: CASSPGGRGTDTQYF
j_call: TRBJ2-3
d_call: TRBD2
cdr3_length: 15
v_call: TRBV11-3
clone_size: -

cdr3_nt: TGTGCCAGCAGTCCCGGTCCTGACGGGCAGCCCCAGCATTTT
cdr3_aa: CASSPGPDGQPQHF
j_call: TRBJ1-5
d_call: -
cdr3_length: 14
v_call: TRBV7-8
clone_size: -

cdr3_nt: TGTGCCAGTTCGACGACAGGGGCTGGAAACACCATATATTTT
cdr3_aa: CASSTTGAGNTIYF
j_call: TRBJ1-3
d_call: TRBD1
cdr3_length: 14
v_call: TRBV19
clone_size: few

cdr3_nt: TGTGCCAGCAGCTATGGGACAGGGGGCAAATACGAGCAGTACTTC
cdr3_aa: CASSYGTGGKYEQYF
j_call: TRBJ2-7
d_call: TRBD1
cdr3_length: 15
v_call: TRBV11-3
clone_size: -

cdr3_nt: TGTGCCAGCAGGAGACAGGGGATCTCGGATACGCAGTATTTT
cdr3_aa: CASRRQGISDTQYF
j_call: TRBJ2-3
d_call: TRBD1
cdr3_length: 14
v_call: TRBV27
clone_size: -

cdr3_nt: TGTGCCAGCAGCCAAGACCACCGACGTGTGGCGGGGAAGTCCTACGAGCAGTACTTC
cdr3_aa: CASSQDHRRVAGKSYEQYF
j_call: TRBJ2-7
d_call: -
cdr3_length: 19
v_call: TRBV14
clone_size: -

cdr3_nt: TGTGCCAGCAGTCTCGACCCGGGACTAGCGGGAGCGCTCACAGATACGCAGTATTTT
cdr3_aa: CASSLDPGLAGALTDTQYF
j_call: TRBJ2-3
d_call: TRBD2
cdr3_length: 19
v_call: TRBV27
clone_size: many

cdr3_nt: TGTGCCAGTCAGGGGGCAGGGCGCATGGGAGCTGTTTTT
cdr3_aa: CASQGAGRMGAVF
j_call: TRBJ2-2
d_call: TRBD1
cdr3_length: 13
v_call: TRBV2
clone_size: -